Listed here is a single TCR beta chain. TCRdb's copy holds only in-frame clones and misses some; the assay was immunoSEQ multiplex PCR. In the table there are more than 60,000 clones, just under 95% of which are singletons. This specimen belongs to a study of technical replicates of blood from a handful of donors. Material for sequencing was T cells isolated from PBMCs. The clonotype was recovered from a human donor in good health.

The CDR3 sequence is CASSIRQGENTIYF. CDR3 bases: TGTGCCAGCAGTATCCGACAGGGTGAAAACACCATATATTTT. The chain has TRBV27 and TRBJ1-3; 7 nucleotides match TRBD1. Germline assignment: CDR1 MNHEY and CDR2 SMNVEV (reference sequence). The CDR3 consists of 14 residues. Trimming removed 5 bases from V and 6 bases from J; junction bases left unmatched: 7.